The clone carrying this T cell receptor (beta chain) was counted between two and nine times. The data stem from a study of molecular identifiers for immune sequencing clone quantification. TCRdb fed the PCR reads into MiXCR, producing one record per CDR3 protein. This sample carries more than 450,000 distinct CDR3 sequences, 20% to 25% of them seen once, and the ten largest clones take about 0.8%. The receptor was isolated from a human donor in good health. Some libraries in this study had Jurkat cell RNA spiked in. The sequenced material came from naive CD8+ T cells from blood, with Jurkat cell RNA spiked in. Described subset: FACS-sorted CD8+CD4-CCR7+CD45RA+ naive T cells.

CDR3 in amino acids: CSARYLGGGYTF. For the CDR3, the DNA is TGCAGTGCTAGGTATCTAGGAGGCGGCTACACCTTC. V gene TRBV20-1 combines with J gene TRBJ1-2; D gene uncertain. Trimming took off 3 bases at V and 8 bases at J, with 13 bases between the two ends. Germline CDR1 and CDR2: DFQATT and SNEGSKA (reference sequence). This CDR3 has 12 residues.